The clone carrying this T cell receptor (beta chain) appeared many times. The data were taken from a study of T cells in Graves' hyperthyroidism and ophthalmopathy. The CDR3 extends over 14 amino acids. Deletions cut 3 bases from V and 5 bases from J, with 14 bases between. CDR1 is SGDLS, CDR2 YYNGEE, per germline. RNA transcripts yielded amplified TCR beta CDR3 regions. Researchers ran a first-round RT-PCR on the TCR CDR3 using the HTBI primer set. TCRdb ran MiXCR on the multiplex PCR reads and lists one entry per CDR3 protein. The sample contains around 340,000 distinct CDR3 sequences, less than 20% of which appear only once.

This clonotype was obtained from a woman aged 40 to 50 with Graves' ophthalmopathy. V is TRBV9 and J is TRBJ1-2; D possibly corresponds to TRBD1 (5 bases). The specimen was blood. The CDR3 reads CASSAGRQPYGYTF. The CDR3 DNA is TGTGCCAGCAGCGCCGGGAGACAGCCATATGGCTACACCTTC.